This T cell receptor beta chain was documented in a study of CD8+CD57+ T cells in acquired aplastic anemia. Study information: Sorted CD4+ and CD8+ cells gave an average of approximately 3.4 ug of DNA.

Genomic DNA, serving as template, underwent TCR beta VDJ and CDR3 profiling. TCRdb recomputed calls from the reads with MiXCR, one row per CDR3 protein. The sample holds under 500,000 distinct CDR3 sequences, around 33% seen once. Previously, flow cytometry had revealed CD8+CD57+ cell expansion in the patients chosen for sequencing. CDR1 is MNHNS and CDR2 is SASEGT in the germline V gene. The CDR3 is 14 amino acids. The V end was cut by 4 bases, the J end by 7 bases, with 14 bases between. This clonotype occurred many times. Sequencing was performed on sorted CD4+, CD8+, or CD8+CD57+ T cells (not recorded which) from PBMCs. The rearrangement links TRBV6-1 to TRBJ1-5, with no clear D. This TCR was sampled from a human donor with aplastic anemia. The CDR3 DNA follows: TGTGCCAGCAGTGGATTAGGGATAGACCAGCCCCAGCATTTT. This translates into CASSGLGIDQPQHF.